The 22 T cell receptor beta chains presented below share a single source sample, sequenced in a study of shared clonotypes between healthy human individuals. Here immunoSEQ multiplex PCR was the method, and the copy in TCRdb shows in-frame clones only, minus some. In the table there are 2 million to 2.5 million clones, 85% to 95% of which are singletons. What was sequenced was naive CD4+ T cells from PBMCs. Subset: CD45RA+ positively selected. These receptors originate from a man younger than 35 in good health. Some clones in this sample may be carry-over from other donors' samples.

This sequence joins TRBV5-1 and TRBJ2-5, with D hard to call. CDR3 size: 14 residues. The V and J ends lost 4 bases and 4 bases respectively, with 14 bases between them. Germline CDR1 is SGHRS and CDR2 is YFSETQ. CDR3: CASSPALERETQYF. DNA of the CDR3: TGCGCCAGCAGCCCCGCACTGGAGAGAGAGACCCAGTACTTC.

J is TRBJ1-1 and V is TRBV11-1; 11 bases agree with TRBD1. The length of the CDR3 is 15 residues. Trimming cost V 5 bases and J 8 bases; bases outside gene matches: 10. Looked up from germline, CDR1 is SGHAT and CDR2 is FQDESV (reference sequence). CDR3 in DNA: TGTGCCAGCAGCGTAAGCTGGGACAGGGGGTTGGAAGCTTTCTTT. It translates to CASSVSWDRGLEAFF.

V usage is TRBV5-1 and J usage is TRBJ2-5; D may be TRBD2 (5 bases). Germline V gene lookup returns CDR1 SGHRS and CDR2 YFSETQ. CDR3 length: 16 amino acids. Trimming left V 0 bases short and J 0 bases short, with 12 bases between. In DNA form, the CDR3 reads TGCGCCAGCAGCTTGGGGAGGACGGTTTACCAAGAGACCCAGTACTTC. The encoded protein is CASSLGRTVYQETQYF. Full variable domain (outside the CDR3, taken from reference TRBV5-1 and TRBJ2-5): KAGVTQTPRYLIKTRGQQVTLSCSPISGHRSVSWYQQTPGQGLQFLFEYFSETQRNKGNFPGRFSGRQFSNSRSEMNVSTLELGDSALYLCASSLGRTVYQETQYFGPGTRLLVL.

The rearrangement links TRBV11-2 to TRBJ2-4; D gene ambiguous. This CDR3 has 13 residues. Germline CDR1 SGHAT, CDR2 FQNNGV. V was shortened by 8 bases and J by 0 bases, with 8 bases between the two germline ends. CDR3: CASRPLAKNIQYF. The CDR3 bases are TGTGCCAGCCGCCCTTTAGCCAAAAACATTCAGTACTTC.

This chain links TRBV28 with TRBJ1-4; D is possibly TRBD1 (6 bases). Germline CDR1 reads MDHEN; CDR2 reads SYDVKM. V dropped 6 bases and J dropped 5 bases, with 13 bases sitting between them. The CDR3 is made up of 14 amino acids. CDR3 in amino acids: CASSPGTKNEKLFF. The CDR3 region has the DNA TGTGCCAGCAGCCCCGGGACAAAGAATGAAAAACTGTTTTTT.

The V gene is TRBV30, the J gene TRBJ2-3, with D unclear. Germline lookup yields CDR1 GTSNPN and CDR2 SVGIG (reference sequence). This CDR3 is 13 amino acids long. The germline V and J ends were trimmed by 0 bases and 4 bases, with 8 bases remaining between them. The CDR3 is CAWSVIYADTQYF. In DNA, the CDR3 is TGTGCCTGGAGTGTCATTTATGCAGATACGCAGTATTTT.

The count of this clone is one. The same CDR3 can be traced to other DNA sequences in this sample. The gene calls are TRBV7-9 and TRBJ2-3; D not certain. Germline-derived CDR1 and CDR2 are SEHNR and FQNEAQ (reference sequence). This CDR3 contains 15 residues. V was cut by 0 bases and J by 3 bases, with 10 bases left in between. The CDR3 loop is CASSLALAATDTQYF. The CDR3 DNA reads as TGTGCCAGCAGCTTAGCTCTGGCGGCAACAGATACGCAGTATTTT.

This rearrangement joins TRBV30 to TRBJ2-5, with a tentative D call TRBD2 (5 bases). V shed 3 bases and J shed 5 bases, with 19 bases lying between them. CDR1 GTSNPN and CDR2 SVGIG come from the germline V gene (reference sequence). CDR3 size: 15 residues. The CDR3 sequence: CAWSTLSGLRETQYF. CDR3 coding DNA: TGTGCCTGGAGCACCCTAAGCGGCCTTAGGGAGACCCAGTACTTC.

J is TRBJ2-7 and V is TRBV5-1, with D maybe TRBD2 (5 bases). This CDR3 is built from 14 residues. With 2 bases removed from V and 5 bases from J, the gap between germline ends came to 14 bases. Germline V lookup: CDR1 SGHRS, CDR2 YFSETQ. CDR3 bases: TGCGCCAGCAGCTTACGAGGGTCCCAAGACGAGCAGTACTTC. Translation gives CASSLRGSQDEQYF.

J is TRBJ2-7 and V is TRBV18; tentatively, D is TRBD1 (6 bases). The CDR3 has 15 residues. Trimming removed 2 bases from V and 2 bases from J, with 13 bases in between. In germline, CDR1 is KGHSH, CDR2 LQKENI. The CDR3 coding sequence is TGTGCCAGCTCACCATCAGGGGTTAGCGCCTACGAGCAGTACTTC. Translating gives CASSPSGVSAYEQYF.

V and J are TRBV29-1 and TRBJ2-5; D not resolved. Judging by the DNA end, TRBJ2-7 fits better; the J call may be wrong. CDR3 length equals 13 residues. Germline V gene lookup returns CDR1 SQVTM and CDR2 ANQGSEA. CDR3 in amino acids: CSVVVRSDYEQYF. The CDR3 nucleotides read TGCAGCGTTGTAGTTCGTTCTGATTACGAGCAGTACTTC.

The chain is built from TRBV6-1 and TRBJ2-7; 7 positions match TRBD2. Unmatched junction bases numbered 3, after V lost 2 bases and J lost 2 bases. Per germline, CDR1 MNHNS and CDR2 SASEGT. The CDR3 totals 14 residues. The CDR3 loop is CASSEPGRAYEQYF. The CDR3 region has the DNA TGTGCCAGCAGTGAACCGGGGAGGGCCTACGAGCAGTACTTC.

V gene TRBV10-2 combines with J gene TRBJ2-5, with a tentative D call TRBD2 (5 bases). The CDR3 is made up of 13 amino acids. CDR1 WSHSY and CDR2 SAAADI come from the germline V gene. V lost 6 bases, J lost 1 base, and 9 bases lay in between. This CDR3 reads CASRRDIQETQYF. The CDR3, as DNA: TGCGCCAGCAGGAGGGATATCCAAGAGACCCAGTACTTC.

The CDR3 DNA reads as TGTGCCAGCAGCTTAGGAAACAGGGGAGGAAGCATTCAGTACTTC. This gives the protein CASSLGNRGGSIQYF. The chain uses TRBV7-9 and TRBJ2-4, with D possibly TRBD1 on 7 matching bases. CDR3 length: 15 amino acids. Trimming took 1 base from V and 9 from J, leaving 16 bases between them. Germline V gene lookup returns CDR1 SEHNR and CDR2 FQNEAQ (reference sequence).

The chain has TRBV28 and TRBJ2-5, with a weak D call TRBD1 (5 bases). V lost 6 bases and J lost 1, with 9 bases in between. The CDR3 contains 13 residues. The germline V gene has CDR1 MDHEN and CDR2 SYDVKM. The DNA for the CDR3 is TGTGCCAGCAGGCAGACAGCCCAAGAGACCCAGTACTTC. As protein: CASRQTAQETQYF.

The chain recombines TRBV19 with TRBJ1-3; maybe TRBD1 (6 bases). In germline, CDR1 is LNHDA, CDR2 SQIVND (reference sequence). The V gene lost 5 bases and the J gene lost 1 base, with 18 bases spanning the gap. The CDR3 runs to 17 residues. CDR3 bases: TGTGCCAGTAGTGCCAGGCCCAGGGGCCCTTCTGGAAACACCATATATTTT. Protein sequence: CASSARPRGPSGNTIYF.

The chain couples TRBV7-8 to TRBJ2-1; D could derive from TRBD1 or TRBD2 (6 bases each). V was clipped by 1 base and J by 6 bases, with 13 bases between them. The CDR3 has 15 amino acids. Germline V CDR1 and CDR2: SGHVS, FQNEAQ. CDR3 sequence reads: CASSLGGATFNEQFF. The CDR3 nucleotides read TGTGCCAGCAGCTTAGGGGGGGCCACTTTCAATGAGCAGTTCTTC.

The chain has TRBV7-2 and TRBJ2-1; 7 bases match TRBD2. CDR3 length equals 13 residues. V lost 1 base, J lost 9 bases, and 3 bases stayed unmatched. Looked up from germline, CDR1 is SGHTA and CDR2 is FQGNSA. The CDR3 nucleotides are TGTGCCAGCAGCTTAGGGGCGGGGGTTGAGCAGTTCTTC. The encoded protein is CASSLGAGVEQFF. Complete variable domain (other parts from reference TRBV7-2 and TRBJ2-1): GAGVSQSPSNKVTEKGKDVELRCDPISGHTALYWYRQSLGQGLEFLIYFQGNSAPDKSGLPSDRFSAERTGGSVSTLTIQRTQQEDSAVYLCASSLGAGVEQFFGPGTRLTVL.

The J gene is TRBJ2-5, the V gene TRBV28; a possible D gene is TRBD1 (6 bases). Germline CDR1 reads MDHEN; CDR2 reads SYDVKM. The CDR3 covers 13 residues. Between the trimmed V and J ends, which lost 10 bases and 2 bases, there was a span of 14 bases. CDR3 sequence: CATTDSSQETQYF. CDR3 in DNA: TGTGCCACCACGGACAGCTCACAAGAGACCCAGTACTTC. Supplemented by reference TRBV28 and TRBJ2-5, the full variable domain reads DVKVTQSSRYLVKRTGEKVFLECVQDMDHENMFWYRQDPGLGLRLIYFSYDVKMKEKGDIPEGYSVSREKKERFSLILESASTNQTSMYLCATTDSSQETQYFGPGTRLLVL.

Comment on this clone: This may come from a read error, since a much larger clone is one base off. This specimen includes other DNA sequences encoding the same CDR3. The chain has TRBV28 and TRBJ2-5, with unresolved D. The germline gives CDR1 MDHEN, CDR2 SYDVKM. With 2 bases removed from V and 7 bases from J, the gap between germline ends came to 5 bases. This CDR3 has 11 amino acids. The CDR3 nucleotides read TGTGCCAGCAGTTTAGAAGGGACCCAGTACTTC. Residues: CASSLEGTQYF.

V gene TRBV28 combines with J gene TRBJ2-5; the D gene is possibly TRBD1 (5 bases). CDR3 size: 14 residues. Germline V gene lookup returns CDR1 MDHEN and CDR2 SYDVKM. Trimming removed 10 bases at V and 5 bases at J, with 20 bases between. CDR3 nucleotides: TGTGCCACCACCCAGGGCGGCCCCCGGGAGACCCAGTACTTC. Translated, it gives CATTQGGPRETQYF. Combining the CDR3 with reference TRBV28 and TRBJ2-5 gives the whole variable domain DVKVTQSSRYLVKRTGEKVFLECVQDMDHENMFWYRQDPGLGLRLIYFSYDVKMKEKGDIPEGYSVSREKKERFSLILESASTNQTSMYLCATTQGGPRETQYFGPGTRLLVL.

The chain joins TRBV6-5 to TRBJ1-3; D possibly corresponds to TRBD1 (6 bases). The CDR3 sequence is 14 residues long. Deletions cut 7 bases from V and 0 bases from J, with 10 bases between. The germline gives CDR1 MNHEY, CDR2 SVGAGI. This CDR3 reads CASTQGGSGNTIYF. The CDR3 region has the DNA TGTGCCAGCACCCAAGGGGGCTCTGGAAACACCATATATTTT.